Each of the 30 T cell receptor beta chains below was sequenced from the same sample in a study of T cell responses to AZD1222 COVID-19 vaccine. Measured with immunoSEQ multiplex PCR; TCRdb has only the in-frame clones, and not every one. The table shows 90,000 to 150,000 clones, with roughly nine tenths occurring only once. Sequenced here: peripheral blood, sampled 28 days after the second AZD1222 dose. The receptors stem from an adult who received the AZD1222 COVID-19 vaccine.

In this sample, this clone turned up a few times. V gene TRBV29-1 combines with J gene TRBJ1-1; TRBD1 might be the D (6 bases). V was pared by 4 bases and J by 0 bases, with 12 bases between. The CDR3 totals 14 residues. Germline loops: CDR1 SQVTM, CDR2 ANQGSEA. CDR3 protein: CSVAGRGMNTEAFF. The CDR3 nucleotides are TGCAGCGTTGCAGGGAGGGGGATGAACACTGAAGCTTTCTTT.

Only a few counts were recorded for this clone. The genes are TRBV19 and TRBJ2-1; D is perhaps TRBD1 (5 bases). This CDR3 comprises 14 residues. CDR1 and CDR2 (germline): LNHDA, SQIVND (reference sequence). Trimming left V 5 bases short and J 7 bases short, with 15 bases between. In DNA, the CDR3 is TGTGCCAGTAGTGAACTTCAGGGAAGGAATGAGCAGTTCTTC. It yields the protein CASSELQGRNEQFF.

V gene TRBV7-8 combines with J gene TRBJ2-5, with D tentatively TRBD1 (5 bases). CDR1 SGHVS and CDR2 FQNEAQ come from the germline V gene. Trimming stripped 6 bases from V and 2 bases from J, with 16 bases between. This CDR3 contains 15 residues. The CDR3 sequence is CASSTHGAQQETQYF. The CDR3 DNA reads TGTGCCAGCAGTACGCATGGGGCCCAACAAGAGACCCAGTACTTC.

This clone was recorded once. The chain joins TRBV30 to TRBJ2-3; 11 positions agree with TRBD2. This CDR3 spans 17 amino acids. The V gene end was trimmed by 5 bases and the J gene end by 6 bases; junction bases not matched to a gene: 16. Germline V gives CDR1 GTSNPN, CDR2 SVGIG (reference sequence). The DNA of the CDR3 is TGTGCCTGGGATTCTCCAGGACTAGCGGGCTCCCGGGATACGCAGTATTTT. Translating gives CAWDSPGLAGSRDTQYF.

About this clone: The junction departs from germline at one end; a sequencing error may be responsible. J is TRBJ2-1 and V is TRBV7-7, with D unclear. Per the germline V gene, CDR1 is SSHAT and CDR2 is FNYEAQ (reference sequence). The CDR3 runs 14 residues. The CDR3 DNA reads TGTGCTAGCAGCCTAGGGTGGCAGAACGATGAGCAGTTCTTC. This translates into CASSLGWQNDEQFF. The complete variable domain, with remaining parts taken from reference TRBV7-7 and TRBJ2-1, reads GAGVSQSPRYKVTKRGQDVTLRCDPISSHATLYWYQQALGQGPEFLTYFNYEAQPDKSGLPSDRFSAERPEGSISTLTIQRTEQRDSAMYRCASSLGWQNDEQFFGPGTRLTVL.

This clone appeared a single time. The V call is TRBV6-6, the J call TRBJ1-5; 7 bases are a match to TRBD1. Per germline, CDR1 MNHNY and CDR2 SVGAGI (reference sequence). The trim removed 5 bases at V and 2 bases at J, leaving 9 bases unmatched. The CDR3 is made up of 16 amino acids. The CDR3 DNA sequence: TGTGCCAGCAGTAAGGAGACAGGGAACGGCAATCAGCCCCAGCATTTT. Its protein is CASSKETGNGNQPQHF.

The chain has TRBV24-1 and TRBJ2-7, with D possibly matching TRBD2 (7 bases). The V and J ends lost 4 bases and 12 bases respectively, with 21 bases between them. The CDR3 has 14 amino acids. The germline CDR1 and CDR2 sequences are KGHDR and SFDVKD. DNA of the CDR3: TGTGCCACCAGTGACCCCACCCGGGGGAGGGGGATGTACTTC. Translated: CATSDPTRGRGMYF.

The chain has TRBV6-2 or TRBV6-3 and TRBJ1-5; perhaps TRBD1 as D (5 bases). In germline, CDR1 is MNHEY, CDR2 SVGEGT. Trimming left V 6 bases short and J 4 bases short, with 16 bases between. This CDR3 is built from 15 residues. Here the CDR3 reads CASSGVGGVNQPQHF. The CDR3 DNA sequence: TGTGCCAGCAGCGGAGTCGGGGGGGTAAATCAGCCCCAGCATTTT.

V usage is TRBV12-5 and J usage is TRBJ2-6; D is unresolved. In germline, CDR1 is LGHNT, CDR2 FRNRAP. The V end lost 7 bases, the J end lost 1 base, and 5 bases lay between the germline ends. The CDR3 extends over 13 amino acids. The CDR3 is CASAPSGANVLTF. The DNA for the CDR3 is TGTGCTAGTGCCCCATCTGGGGCCAACGTCCTGACTTTC.

The sample holds a few counts of this clone. The chain joins TRBV4-2 to TRBJ2-5; 12 bases match TRBD2. In germline, CDR1 is LGHNA, CDR2 YNFKEQ. J was trimmed by 5 bases and V by 3 bases; bases with no gene match: 10. This CDR3 is built from 17 residues. The CDR3 DNA sequence: TGTGCCAGCAGCCAGGACGGGACTAGCGGGTCGGGGGAGACCCAGTACTTC. Its translation: CASSQDGTSGSGETQYF.

The chain is built from TRBV29-1 and TRBJ1-1; TRBD1 matches at 8 bases. From germline, CDR1 is SQVTM and CDR2 ANQGSEA. With V trimmed by 7 bases and J by 2 bases, 6 bases remained unmatched. The CDR3 has 13 residues. In DNA form, the CDR3 reads TGCAGCGCTCGACAGGGGTTCAACACTGAAGCTTTCTTT. Residues: CSARQGFNTEAFF.

The rearrangement links TRBV4-3 to TRBJ1-4, with D possibly being TRBD1 (6 bases). V was trimmed by 0 bases and J by 8 bases, leaving 13 bases between them. Germline V lookup: CDR1 LGHNA, CDR2 YSLEER. The CDR3 contains 15 residues. CDR3 residues: CASSQDGTSGEKLFF. The CDR3 DNA sequence: TGCGCCAGCAGCCAAGATGGGACATCAGGGGAAAAACTGTTTTTT.

The chain is built from TRBV6-5 and TRBJ2-5; TRBD2 matches 12 bases. Germline values: CDR1 MNHEY, CDR2 SVGAGI. V was pared by 6 bases and J by 1 base, with 3 bases of the junction left unmatched. The CDR3 runs 15 residues. This chain's CDR3 is CASSLAGGIQETQYF. The DNA for the CDR3 is TGTGCCAGCAGCCTAGCGGGGGGGATCCAAGAGACCCAGTACTTC.

This chain uses TRBV27 with TRBJ2-3; TRBD2 agrees at 9 bases. J gave up 4 bases and V 9 bases, and 11 bases lay outside the gene matches. CDR1 is MNHEY and CDR2 is SMNVEV in the germline V gene (reference sequence). The CDR3 consists of 15 residues. In nucleotides, the CDR3 is TGTGCCAGTGCGACTAGCGGAGTAGTCCCAGATACGCAGTATTTT. Translating gives CASATSGVVPDTQYF.

V and J are TRBV6-5 and TRBJ2-3, with D possibly matching TRBD1 (5 bases). The V gene lost 7 bases and the J gene lost 8 bases, with 13 bases spanning the gap. The CDR3 sequence is 12 residues long. The germline V gene encodes CDR1 MNHEY and CDR2 SVGAGI. This CDR3 reads CASTEGAGTQYF. For the CDR3, the DNA is TGTGCCAGCACCGAAGGGGCTGGTACGCAGTATTTT.

The CDR3 DNA sequence: TGTGCCAGCAGCTTGGGACAGGGTAGGAGTGGGGACGCTGTTAAGCAGTACTTC. The encoded protein is CASSLGQGRSGDAVKQYF. This sequence joins TRBV5-5 and TRBJ2-7, with TRBD1 identical over 7 bases. The V and J ends lost 0 bases and 8 bases, in that order; junction bases with no gene match: 20. Germline V gene data show CDR1 as SGHKS and CDR2 as YYEKEE (reference sequence). The CDR3 has 18 amino acids.

This sequence joins TRBV23-1 and TRBJ1-1, with 7 positions matching TRBD1. TRBV23-1 falls under the ORF class, with uncertain function. The V gene end was trimmed by 7 bases and the J gene end by 4 bases; junction bases not matched to a gene: 18. The CDR3 runs to 17 residues. This CDR3 reads CASTNGDREILITEAFF. The CDR3 DNA sequence: TGCGCCAGCACAAACGGTGACAGGGAGATCCTTATCACTGAAGCTTTCTTT.

The chain has TRBV29-1 and TRBJ1-2; 7 nucleotides align to TRBD1. The CDR3 is made up of 11 amino acids. V lost 8 bases and J lost 8; bases outside the gene matches: 8. Germline CDR1 is SQVTM and CDR2 is ANQGSEA. The CDR3 region has the DNA TGCAGCACCGAGGGGGCAGGCGGCTACACCTTC. Translated, it gives CSTEGAGGYTF. The entire variable domain, with the rest obtained from reference TRBV29-1 and TRBJ1-2, is as follows: SAVISQKPSRDICQRGTSLTIQCQVDSQVTMMFWYRQQPGQSLTLIATANQGSEATYESGFVIDKFPISRPNLTFSTLTVSNMSPEDSSIYLCSTEGAGGYTFGSGTRLTVV.

The gene calls are TRBV29-1 and TRBJ2-6; D unresolved. The CDR3 runs 15 residues. V was pared by 3 bases and J by 0 bases, with 9 bases between. CDR1 is SQVTM, CDR2 ANQGSEA, per germline. The CDR3 region has the DNA TGCAGCGTTGATGTGCTCAACTCTGGGGCCAACGTCCTGACTTTC. Translating it yields CSVDVLNSGANVLTF.

V usage is TRBV5-4 and J usage is TRBJ1-3; the D is unclear. CDR3 length: 16 residues. Germline values: CDR1 SGHNT, CDR2 YYREEE (reference sequence). Trimming removed 2 bases from V and 4 bases from J, with 16 bases in between. The CDR3 sequence: CASSFDPGTGGNTIYF. The CDR3 region has the DNA TGTGCCAGCAGCTTCGACCCCGGTACTGGAGGAAACACCATATATTTT.

This chain connects TRBV7-3 to TRBJ2-1; D might be TRBD2 (5 bases). V gave up 4 bases and J gave up 10 bases, with 11 bases separating them. This CDR3 has 12 residues. Germline V gene sequence: CDR1 SGHTA, CDR2 FQGTGA. CDR3 bases: TGTGCCAGCAGCTCGAGCGGCCAGGAGCAGTTCTTC. It codes for CASSSSGQEQFF. Based on the CDR3 plus reference TRBV7-3 and TRBJ2-1, the full variable domain is GAGVSQTPSNKVTEKGKYVELRCDPISGHTALYWYRQSLGQGPEFLIYFQGTGAADDSGLPNDRFFAVRPEGSVSTLKIQRTERGDSAVYLCASSSSGQEQFFGPGTRLTVL.

The V and J genes are TRBV9 and TRBJ1-1; the D gene is possibly TRBD1 (6 bases). The CDR3 has 16 amino acids. Germline V gene sequence: CDR1 SGDLS, CDR2 YYNGEE. V was shortened by 4 bases and J by 1 base, with 17 bases between the two germline ends. The CDR3 here is CASSPRRARGNTEAFF. The CDR3 DNA sequence: TGTGCCAGCAGCCCACGAAGGGCCAGGGGGAACACTGAAGCTTTCTTT.

The chain links TRBV28 to TRBJ1-4; TRBD1 aligns across 12 bases. V was clipped by 9 bases and J by 7 bases; unmatched bases: 9. The CDR3 has 15 amino acids. Germline CDR1 and CDR2: MDHEN and SYDVKM. The CDR3 spells CASGRDRGLREKLFF. Here the CDR3 DNA reads TGTGCCAGTGGACGGGACAGGGGGCTTCGTGAAAAACTGTTTTTT. The full variable domain, in which reference TRBV28 and TRBJ1-4 provide the parts outside the CDR3, is DVKVTQSSRYLVKRTGEKVFLECVQDMDHENMFWYRQDPGLGLRLIYFSYDVKMKEKGDIPEGYSVSREKKERFSLILESASTNQTSMYLCASGRDRGLREKLFFGSGTQLSVL.

The sample holds one count of this clone. The chain uses TRBV27 and TRBJ1-6; 9 bases line up with TRBD1. The CDR3 contains 14 residues. CDR1 and CDR2 from the germline V gene are MNHEY and SMNVEV (reference sequence). V shed 10 bases and J 6 bases; nucleotides not matched to a gene: 7. The CDR3 DNA sequence: TGTGCCACCAGGACAGGGGATCGTAATTCACCCCTCCACTTT. As protein: CATRTGDRNSPLHF.

The chain carries TRBV6-6 and TRBJ1-5, with D hard to call. This CDR3 is 12 amino acids long. The V gene's germline CDR1 is MNHNY and CDR2 SVGAGI (reference sequence). Between the trimmed V and J ends, which lost 6 bases and 4 bases, there was a span of 7 bases. The CDR3 here is CASRQQNQPQHF. CDR3 bases: TGTGCCAGCAGACAGCAAAATCAGCCCCAGCATTTT.

The chain employs TRBV7-2 and TRBJ1-1; the match to TRBD1 covers 7 bases. With 5 bases clipped from V and 4 bases from J, the junction kept 7 bases outside the gene matches. This CDR3 has 14 amino acids. In germline, CDR1 is SGHTA, CDR2 FQGNSA. CDR3 protein: CASSVFQGGTEAFF. CDR3 coding DNA: TGTGCCAGCAGCGTCTTCCAGGGGGGCACTGAAGCTTTCTTT.

V and J are TRBV9 and TRBJ2-7, with TRBD2 matching 7 bases. The CDR3 is 13 residues long. V trimming: 3 bases; J trimming: 4 bases; junction bases outside the gene matches: 4. Germline-derived CDR1 and CDR2 are SGDLS and YYNGEE. The CDR3 bases are TGTGCCAGCAGCGCGGGGACTACTTACGAGCAGTACTTC. This translates into CASSAGTTYEQYF. Together with reference TRBV9 and TRBJ2-7, the CDR3 gives the full variable domain: DSGVTQTPKHLITATGQRVTLRCSPRSGDLSVYWYQQSLDQGLQFLIQYYNGEERAKGNILERFSAQQFPDLHSELNLSSLELGDSALYFCASSAGTTYEQYFGPGTRLTVT.

The genes are TRBV11-2 and TRBJ1-4; D uncertain. Trimming took 0 bases from V and 2 from J, leaving 16 bases between them. CDR1 and CDR2 (germline): SGHAT, FQNNGV. This CDR3 is built from 18 residues. The CDR3 DNA reads TGTGCCAGCAGCTTAGATACGACATGGGGTCCGACTAATGAAAAACTGTTTTTT. It codes for CASSLDTTWGPTNEKLFF.

The rearrangement uses TRBV6-5 and TRBJ2-7; D gene uncertain. This CDR3 region has 15 residues. Per germline, CDR1 MNHEY and CDR2 SVGAGI. V lost 2 bases and J lost 7, with 18 bases in between. The CDR3 is CASSYGGNLPREQYF. CDR3 DNA sequence: TGTGCCAGCAGTTACGGTGGGAATCTGCCTCGGGAGCAGTACTTC.

This clone has just a few counts. This chain joins TRBV3-1 (or the pseudogene TRBV3-2) and TRBJ2-7, with D possibly matching TRBD1 (5 bases). The V and J ends lost 0 bases and 4 bases respectively, with 16 bases between them. The CDR3 extends over 16 amino acids. From germline, CDR1 is LGHDT and CDR2 YNNKEL (reference sequence). This CDR3 reads CASSQDPWGSNYEQYF. CDR3 coding DNA: TGTGCCAGCAGCCAAGACCCATGGGGCTCTAATTACGAGCAGTACTTC.